Sequencing of this T cell receptor beta chain was carried out in a study of T cell responses to AZD1222 COVID-19 vaccine. This clone came up many times. Antigen unknown. CDR3 length: 13 residues. Trimming cost V 6 bases and J 6 bases; bases outside gene matches: 1. Germline V gene lookup returns CDR1 LNHDA and CDR2 SQIVND (reference sequence). Here immunoSEQ multiplex PCR was the method, and the copy in TCRdb shows in-frame clones only, minus some. The data hold roughly 100,000 clones, with around nine tenths observed a single time. Study-level findings and limits: White British people made up most donors, females outnumbered males, and clonal diversity was possibly underestimated. Nearly half of the spike-specific TCRs reportedly recognize variant regions that carry no mutations.

The V and J genes are TRBV19 and TRBJ2-7; 14 bases match TRBD2. Sequenced material: peripheral blood, taken on day 0 of AZD1222 vaccination. The receptor comes from an adult in good health. CDR3 region: CASSGTSGSEQYF. The CDR3, as DNA: TGTGCCAGTAGCGGGACTAGCGGGAGCGAGCAGTACTTC.